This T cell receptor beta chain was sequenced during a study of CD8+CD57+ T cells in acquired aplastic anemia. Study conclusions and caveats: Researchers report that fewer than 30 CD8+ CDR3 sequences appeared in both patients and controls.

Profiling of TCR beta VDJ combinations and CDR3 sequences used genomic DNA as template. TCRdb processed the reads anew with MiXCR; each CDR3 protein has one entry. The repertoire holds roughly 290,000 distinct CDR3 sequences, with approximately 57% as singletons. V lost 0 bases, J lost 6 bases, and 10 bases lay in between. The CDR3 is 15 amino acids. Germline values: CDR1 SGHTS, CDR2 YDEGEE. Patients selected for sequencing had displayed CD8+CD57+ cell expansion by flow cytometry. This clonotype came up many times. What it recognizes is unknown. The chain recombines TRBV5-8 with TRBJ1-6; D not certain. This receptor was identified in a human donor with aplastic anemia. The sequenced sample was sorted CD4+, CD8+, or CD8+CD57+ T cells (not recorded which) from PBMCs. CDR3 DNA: TGTGCCAGCAGCTTGGCCGGGGTGAGTAATTCACCCCTCCACTTT. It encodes CASSLAGVSNSPLHF. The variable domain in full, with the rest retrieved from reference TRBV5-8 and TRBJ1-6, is EAGVTQSPTHLIKTRGQQATLRCSPISGHTSVYWYQQALGLGLQFLLWYDEGEERNRGNFPPRFSGRQFPNYSSELNVNALELEDSALYLCASSLAGVSNSPLHFGNGTRLTVT.